Listed below are T cell receptor beta chains from one sample, sequenced in a study of OX40 agonist ivuxolimab in advanced cancers. Clones were read by immunoSEQ multiplex PCR, and TCRdb kept only the in-frame ones, dropping some. Of around 79,000 clones in the sample, almost 90% were seen once. The sample here was CD4+ or CD8+ T cells sorted from blood, taken in a trial of the OX40 agonist ivuxolimab. All receptors come from an adult with an advanced solid tumor such as melanoma, head and neck, liver or kidney cancer. The CDR3 runs from the conserved cysteine through the conserved F or W. D genes are given only for firm matches. Some rows mark clone size as missing; the rest say once, few, many or name a class of expanded clone.

J | V | D | size | DNA | CDR3
TRBJ2-7 | TRBV28 | . | . | TGTGCCAGCTCCGCCCCGACAGGACGCTCCTACGAGCAGTACTTC | CASSAPTGRSYEQYF
TRBJ1-5 | TRBV6-1 | TRBD1 | . | TGTGCCAGCAGTGGAGGACAGGGGTTGTTGCCCCAGCATTTT | CASSGGQGLLPQHF
TRBJ2-1 | TRBV6-5 | . | . | TGTGCCAGCAGTTGGGGCAGGGGTAATGAGCAGTTCTTC | CASSWGRGNEQFF
TRBJ1-5 | TRBV6-1 | . | few | TGTGCCAGCAGTGGGGGACCCTCGGTGCCCCAGCATTTT | CASSGGPSVPQHF
TRBJ1-3 | TRBV9 | . | . | TGTGCCAGCAGCGCGGCAGGGCCTGGAAACACCATATATTTT | CASSAAGPGNTIYF
TRBJ2-7 | TRBV27 | . | . | TGTGCCAGCACCCTGACACGAGACTCGTCCTACGAGCAGTACTTC | CASTLTRDSSYEQYF
TRBJ1-6 | TRBV28 | . | . | TGTGCCAGCAGTTTACCCCGGACCCCGACGTATAATTCACCCCTCCACTTT | CASSLPRTPTYNSPLHF
TRBJ1-6 | TRBV4-2 | . | . | TGTGCCAGCAGCCAAGAAGATGTCCCCAATTCACCCCTCCACTTT | CASSQEDVPNSPLHF
TRBJ1-2 | TRBV2 | . | . | TGTGCCAGCAGTGAAAAGAGTACAGGGCATGGCTACACCTTC | CASSEKSTGHGYTF
TRBJ2-7 | TRBV27 | TRBD1 | . | TGTGCCAGCAGTAACCGGGACAGGGGACCAGCCGAGCAGTACTTC | CASSNRDRGPAEQYF
TRBJ2-1 | TRBV6-5 | . | . | TGTGCCAGCAGTTTTACGTACAGGGAGCAGTTCTTC | CASSFTYREQFF
TRBJ1-2 | TRBV5-4 | . | once | TGTGCCAGCAGCCGAACTAACTATGGCTACACCTTC | CASSRTNYGYTF
TRBJ1-2 | TRBV28 | TRBD1 | . | TGTGCCAGCCTCTCTGGACAGGGGTTATTTGGCTACACCTTC | CASLSGQGLFGYTF
TRBJ1-3 | TRBV28 | TRBD1 | once | TGTGCCAGCAGTATAGGGACAGGGATTAATGGAAACACCATATATTTT | CASSIGTGINGNTIYF
TRBJ1-4 | TRBV6-1 | . | . | TGTGCCAGCAGTGATAACTTGAGGGTGTCGGCTAATGAAAAACTGTTTTTT | CASSDNLRVSANEKLFF
TRBJ1-5 | TRBV6-5 | . | . | TGTGCCAGCAGTTACTCGCCTCGGAATCAGCCCCAGCATTTT | CASSYSPRNQPQHF
TRBJ2-5 | TRBV5-1 | . | . | TGCGCCAGCAGCCCGGCAGGGCAGATCCAAGAGACCCAGTACTTC | CASSPAGQIQETQYF
TRBJ2-7 | TRBV30 | TRBD1 | . | TGTGCCTGGACGCGACAGGGTGCCTACGAGCAGTACTTC | CAWTRQGAYEQYF
TRBJ1-5 | TRBV19 | TRBD1 | . | TGTGCCAGTAGCCGACAGGGGGCGGGTCAGCCCCAGCATTTT | CASSRQGAGQPQHF
TRBJ2-1 | TRBV6-1 | . | . | TGTGCCAGCAGTGAAGGGCGTGTGGGGAACAATGAGCAGTTCTTC | CASSEGRVGNNEQFF
TRBJ2-1 | TRBV2 | TRBD1 | . | TGTGCCAGCACCATTGACAGGGGCTCCTACAATGAGCAGTTCTTC | CASTIDRGSYNEQFF
TRBJ1-3 | TRBV18 | TRBD1 | . | TGTGCCAGCTCACCATCGGGGCAGGGGGCTGGAAACACCATATATTTT | CASSPSGQGAGNTIYF
TRBJ1-1 | TRBV6-5 | . | . | TGTGCCAGCAGTTACAGACAGCTGGGGGACACTGAAGCTTTCTTT | CASSYRQLGDTEAFF
TRBJ2-5 | TRBV10-3 | TRBD2 | . | TGTGCCATCAGTGCTCCTAGCGGGGGGCCCAACCAAGAGACCCAGTACTTC | CAISAPSGGPNQETQYF
TRBJ2-7 | TRBV18 | . | . | TGTGCCAGCTCACCGGCACACGAGCAGTACTTC | CASSPAHEQYF
TRBJ1-1 | TRBV6-5 | . | . | TGTGCCAGCAGTTTGTACAGGGATACCACTGAAGCTTTCTTT | CASSLYRDTTEAFF
TRBJ1-3 | TRBV28 | TRBD1 | . | TGTGCCAGCAGTTTAATGGACAGGGGGAGGGCTGGAAACACCATATATTTT | CASSLMDRGRAGNTIYF
TRBJ1-3 | TRBV30 | . | . | TGTGCCTGGAAGGAGGGAGGGGCAAACTCTGGAAACACCATATATTTT | CAWKEGGANSGNTIYF
TRBJ1-4 | TRBV10-1 | . | . | TGCGCCAGCAGTCCTACCGGGGACGAAAAACTGTTTTTT | CASSPTGDEKLFF
TRBJ2-2 | TRBV4-1 | . | few | TGCGCCAGCAGCCAAGAATTAGCTTCCACGAACACCGGGGAGCTGTTTTTT | CASSQELASTNTGELFF
TRBJ1-2 | TRBV23-1 | . | . | TGCGCCGTGGACGGAGGAAATTTCAATGGCTACACCTTC | CAVDGGNFNGYTF
TRBJ2-3 | TRBV19 | . | . | TGTGCCAGTAGTGTGAGTGTCTCCGCGGTCACAGATACGCAGTATTTT | CASSVSVSAVTDTQYF
TRBJ1-1 | TRBV7-8 | . | . | TGTGCCAGCAGCTTAAGGGGGGGGAGACTGAACACTGAAGCTTTCTTT | CASSLRGGRLNTEAFF
TRBJ1-1 | TRBV5-1 | TRBD1 | . | TGCGCCAGCAGCTTCGGACAGGGTAGGGGCCGGGGAGGGAACACTGAAGCTTTCTTT | CASSFGQGRGRGGNTEAFF
TRBJ1-2 | TRBV19 | . | . | TGTGCCAGTAGTGCCGGGGGCCCGGGCCCCAGCCAAAAGAAGGACGGCTACACCTTC | CASSAGGPGPSQKKDGYTF
TRBJ2-3 | TRBV6-5 | TRBD1 | . | TGTGCCAGCAGTCGCCGGGGACAGGGGCCGCAGTATTTT | CASSRRGQGPQYF
TRBJ2-6 | TRBV27 | . | . | TGTGCCAGCAGTTTATACGGACCTCTCAGCTCTGGGGCCAACGTCCTGACTTTC | CASSLYGPLSSGANVLTF
TRBJ2-3 | TRBV5-1 | . | . | TGCGCCAGCAGCTTGTTCCCTGGGCTAAGCACAGATACGCAGTATTTT | CASSLFPGLSTDTQYF
TRBJ1-5 | TRBV7-8 | . | . | TGTGCCAGCAGCTTAGCGCCGGTCGGAGGAGGGAGCAATCAGCCCCAGCATTTT | CASSLAPVGGGSNQPQHF
TRBJ2-1 | TRBV11-1 | TRBD1 | . | TGTGCCAGCAGCTTCAGGGGGCTGGGCACCTACAATGAGCAGTTCTTC | CASSFRGLGTYNEQFF
TRBJ1-4 | TRBV11-1 | . | . | TGTGCCAGCAGTAGCAGGGGCGGCGAAAAACTGTTTTTT | CASSSRGGEKLFF
TRBJ1-2 | TRBV5-6 | TRBD1 | . | TGTGCCAGCAGCTTGCGGGGATGGCAGGGGGCGAACTATGGCTACACCTTC | CASSLRGWQGANYGYTF
TRBJ1-3 | TRBV4-2 | . | . | TGTGCCAGCAGCCAAGATTTTAGGGGTGGAAACACCATATATTTT | CASSQDFRGGNTIYF
TRBJ1-5 | TRBV19 | TRBD1 | . | TGTGCCAGTAGTCGGACAGGGTCCCAGCCCCAGCATTTT | CASSRTGSQPQHF
TRBJ1-1 | TRBV29-1 | TRBD1 | . | TGCAGCGTTCACAATCCCGGGACAGGGCCCACTGAAGCTTTCTTT | CSVHNPGTGPTEAFF
TRBJ2-7 | TRBV28 | TRBD2 | . | TGTGCCAGCAACCTCGTAGCGGGAGGCCAGTACGAGCAGTACTTC | CASNLVAGGQYEQYF
TRBJ2-5 | TRBV28 | . | . | TGTGCCAGCAGTTTAATGGGGGGCCCACAGACCCAGTACTTC | CASSLMGGPQTQYF
TRBJ2-1 | TRBV6-1 | TRBD2 | . | TGTGCGGTCGCCAGTCGACTAGCGGGAGACAATGAGCAGTTCTTC | CAVASRLAGDNEQFF
TRBJ2-3 | TRBV5-4 | . | . | TGTGCCAGCAGTGAAGATTGGGGGTCCACAGATACGCAGTATTTT | CASSEDWGSTDTQYF
TRBJ2-3 | TRBV4-1 | TRBD2 | once | TGCGCCAGCAGCCGCCGCCGGGGCGGGGGGGCCACAGATACGCAGTATTTT | CASSRRRGGGATDTQYF
TRBJ1-4 | TRBV28 | TRBD1 | . | TGTGCCACCCTGGGACAGTTTAATGAAAAACTGTTTTTT | CATLGQFNEKLFF